A single sample gave rise to the 20 T cell receptor beta chains below, sequenced in a study of shared T cell receptors in the human thymus. Produced via immunoSEQ multiplex PCR; TCRdb's table is partial and in-frame only. The sample records more than 550,000 clones, 80% to 90% being singletons. These data also formed part of another study, on human thymus T cells.

Sequencing was done on a sample of thymocytes. The receptors were gathered from a girl less than two years old with a congenital heart defect.

V is TRBV9 and J is TRBJ2-6, with 7 bases lining up with TRBD2. Germline V gives CDR1 SGDLS, CDR2 YYNGEE. The length of the CDR3 is 20 residues. J was trimmed by 0 bases and V by 2 bases; bases with no gene match: 14. DNA of the CDR3: TGTGCCAGCAGCGTTGGGGGGGTGGTCAGGTCTCACTCTGGGGCCAACGTCCTGACTTTC. Its translation is CASSVGGVVRSHSGANVLTF. Complete variable domain (other parts from reference TRBV9 and TRBJ2-6): DSGVTQTPKHLITATGQRVTLRCSPRSGDLSVYWYQQSLDQGLQFLIQYYNGEERAKGNILERFSAQQFPDLHSELNLSSLELGDSALYFCASSVGGVVRSHSGANVLTFGAGSRLTVL.

This chain links TRBV18 with TRBJ1-5; 7 bases agree with TRBD1. The germline V gene has CDR1 KGHSH and CDR2 LQKENI. The CDR3 loop spans 17 amino acids. The V segment lost 3 bases and the J segment 6 bases; nucleotides outside the gene matches: 14. CDR3 amino acids: CASSPTDTGVGGQPQHF. CDR3 DNA: TGTGCCAGCTCACCCACCGACACAGGGGTCGGGGGTCAGCCCCAGCATTTT. The variable domain in full, completed from reference TRBV18 and TRBJ1-5, reads NAGVMQNPRHLVRRRGQEARLRCSPMKGHSHVYWYRQLPEEGLKFMVYLQKENIIDESGMPKERFSAEFPKEGPSILRIQQVVRGDSAAYFCASSPTDTGVGGQPQHFGDGTRLSIL.

The chain has TRBV7-2 and TRBJ2-1, with 7 bases lining up with TRBD2. This CDR3 spans 14 amino acids. Germline V gene lookup returns CDR1 SGHTA and CDR2 FQGNSA. The V gene end was trimmed by 1 base and the J gene end by 8 bases; junction bases not matched to a gene: 5. CDR3 residues: CASSLDQRGDEQFF. The CDR3 DNA reads as TGTGCCAGCAGCTTAGACCAGCGGGGCGATGAGCAGTTCTTC.

This chain connects TRBV13 to TRBJ1-2, with 10 bases lining up with TRBD1. Germline V gene lookup returns CDR1 PRHDT and CDR2 FYEKMQ (reference sequence). The V and J ends lost 6 bases and 0 bases, in that order; junction bases with no gene match: 10. The CDR3 consists of 17 residues. CDR3 protein: CASSQRDRGTTNYGYTF. The CDR3 DNA reads TGTGCCAGCAGTCAACGGGACAGGGGAACGACTAACTATGGCTACACCTTC.

This chain connects TRBV5-6 to TRBJ1-1; TRBD1 agrees at 12 bases. Germline V gene sequence: CDR1 SGHDT, CDR2 YYEEEE. The CDR3 covers 18 residues. Unmatched junction bases numbered 13, after V lost 4 bases and J lost 3 bases. The CDR3 nucleotides read TGTGCCAGCAGCCCAAACAACCGGGACAGGGGGCGGTACACTGAAGCTTTCTTT. Amino acid sequence: CASSPNNRDRGRYTEAFF. Filled out from reference TRBV5-6 and TRBJ1-1, the complete variable domain reads DAGVTQSPTHLIKTRGQQVTLRCSPKSGHDTVSWYQQALGQGPQFIFQYYEEEERQRGNFPDRFSGHQFPNYSSELNVNALLLGDSALYLCASSPNNRDRGRYTEAFFGQGTRLTVV.

Remarks on this clone: Its ends do not fully match the called genes, so a read error is possible. The rearrangement links TRBV18 to TRBJ1-2; 10 bases map to TRBD1. The V gene's germline CDR1 is KGHSH and CDR2 LQKENI. This CDR3 contains 13 residues. CDR3 sequence (DNA): TGTGCCAGCTCACTTCTGGGGACAGGGGTTTACGCCTTC. It encodes CASSLLGTGVYAF.

J is TRBJ2-2 and V is TRBV4-1; 7 bases match TRBD1. V lost 4 bases to trimming and J lost 0 bases; unmatched junction nucleotides: 8. Per the germline V gene, CDR1 is MGHRA and CDR2 is YSYEKL. This CDR3 region has 17 residues. CDR3: CASSPRTDRTNTGELFF. CDR3 DNA sequence: TGCGCCAGCAGCCCGAGGACGGACAGGACGAACACCGGGGAGCTGTTTTTT.

The chain has TRBV10-3 and TRBJ2-5, with D unclear. This CDR3 comprises 12 residues. Deletions cut 4 bases from V and 2 bases from J, with 5 bases between. Germline CDR1 is ENHRY and CDR2 is SYGVKD. In nucleotides, the CDR3 is TGTGCCATCAGTGCAGGTCAAGAGACCCAGTACTTC. Amino acids: CAISAGQETQYF.

The rearrangement uses TRBV28 and TRBJ2-7; a possible D gene is TRBD2 (5 bases). Looked up from germline, CDR1 is MDHEN and CDR2 is SYDVKM. CDR3 length: 14 amino acids. The V and J ends lost 4 bases and 0 bases respectively, with 10 bases between them. The CDR3, as DNA: TGTGCCAGCAGTTCCGGACTCTGCTCCTACGAGCAGTACTTC. Protein product: CASSSGLCSYEQYF.

V and J are TRBV10-3 and TRBJ2-7, with 9 nucleotides matching TRBD2. The J segment lost 2 bases and the V segment lost 10 bases, leaving 6 bases of the junction unmatched. The CDR3 contains 13 residues. Germline V gene lookup returns CDR1 ENHRY and CDR2 SYGVKD. CDR3: CASDSGGPYEQYF. CDR3 coding DNA: TGTGCCAGCGATAGCGGGGGTCCCTACGAGCAGTACTTC.

The chain employs TRBV14 and TRBJ1-1; D is ambiguous. The CDR3 consists of 15 residues. Germline V gives CDR1 SGHDN, CDR2 FVKESK. The V end was cut by 4 bases, the J end by 6 bases, with 18 bases between. The CDR3 spells CASSRTVGMGAEAFF. The CDR3 DNA is TGTGCCAGCAGCCGCACCGTCGGAATGGGCGCTGAAGCTTTCTTT.

This chain joins TRBV25-1 and TRBJ1-2; D is ambiguous. V was trimmed by 6 bases and J by 8 bases, leaving 10 bases between them. CDR1 and CDR2 from the germline V gene are MGHDK and SYGVNS. The CDR3 is 11 residues long. CDR3 region: CASRNTRGYTF. Here the CDR3 DNA reads TGTGCCAGCAGGAACACTAGGGGCTACACCTTC.

This chain joins TRBV1 and TRBJ1-1; TRBD1 reflects the table's D call only, with no check against the DNA. TRBV1 is labeled a pseudogene. This CDR3 contains 19 residues. The CDR3 sequence is CTSSQGSRRGRKRGTEAFF. Written as DNA, the CDR3 is TGCACCAGCAGCCAAGGGTCCCGCAGGGGGCGAAAGAGGGGCACTGAAGCTTTCTTT.

This clone was observed a few times. The V and J genes are TRBV5-5 and TRBJ2-7; TRBD1 agrees at 7 bases. V lost 0 bases and J lost 1; bases outside the gene matches: 7. From germline, CDR1 is SGHKS and CDR2 YYEKEE (reference sequence). This CDR3 is 16 amino acids long. CDR3 residues: CASSLGKQGTSYEQYF. In DNA form, the CDR3 reads TGTGCCAGCAGCTTGGGAAAACAGGGGACATCCTACGAGCAGTACTTC.

This clone was found once. The chain recombines TRBV28 with TRBJ1-1; 8 bases align to TRBD1. The germline CDR1 and CDR2 sequences are MDHEN and SYDVKM. CDR3 length: 15 residues. J gave up 4 bases and V 11 bases, and 15 bases lay outside the gene matches. The CDR3 protein is CAGGGWATGGTEAFF. Written as DNA, the CDR3 is TGTGCCGGGGGGGGTTGGGCCACAGGGGGCACTGAAGCTTTCTTT.

This clone was recorded only once. The gene calls are TRBV6-6 and TRBJ2-1; 7 nucleotides agree with TRBD1. Per the germline V gene, CDR1 is MNHNY and CDR2 is SVGAGI (reference sequence). The CDR3 runs to 16 residues. The V segment lost 3 bases and the J segment 3 bases; nucleotides outside the gene matches: 8. The CDR3 nucleotides are TGTGCCAGCAGTTATGAGGAGACAGGGAACTACAATGAGCAGTTCTTC. Its translation is CASSYEETGNYNEQFF.

V gene TRBV5-1 combines with J gene TRBJ2-1; no clear D. CDR1 is SGHRS, CDR2 YFSETQ, per germline. V dropped 4 bases and J dropped 6 bases, with 5 bases sitting between them. The CDR3 loop spans 11 amino acids. The CDR3 reads CASSISNEQFF. CDR3 coding DNA: TGCGCCAGCAGCATCAGCAATGAGCAGTTCTTC.

This sequence joins TRBV23-1 and TRBJ1-1, with 7 bases that match TRBD1. TRBV23-1 is an open reading frame whose function is uncertain. There are 13 residues in the CDR3. With V trimmed by 8 bases and J by 6 bases, 9 bases remained unmatched. This CDR3 reads CASRTGPGSEAFF. CDR3 DNA sequence: TGCGCCAGCCGGACAGGCCCGGGGTCTGAAGCTTTCTTT.

This sequence joins TRBV28 and TRBJ1-2; unclear D gene. Germline lookup yields CDR1 MDHEN and CDR2 SYDVKM. This CDR3 contains 12 residues. V was pared by 1 base and J by 5 bases, with 5 bases between. Written as DNA, the CDR3 is TGTGCCAGCAGTTTATCCAGATATGGCTACACCTTC. Its translation is CASSLSRYGYTF.

This clone was counted once. The rearrangement joins TRBV2 to TRBJ2-7, with 7 positions matching TRBD1. Germline V gene sequence: CDR1 SNHLY, CDR2 FYNNEI. CDR3 length: 13 amino acids. Trimming removed 4 bases from V and 4 bases from J; junction bases left unmatched: 4. CDR3 sequence (DNA): TGTGCCAGCAGTGGGGGACAGTTTTACGAGCAGTACTTC. Its translation: CASSGGQFYEQYF.